Each of the 15 T cell receptor beta chains below was sequenced from the same sample in a study of early T cells in non-severe SARS-CoV-2 infection. TCRdb reanalysed the 5' RACE reads using MiXCR and keeps one entry per CDR3 protein. The sample yields about 83,000 distinct CDR3 sequences, 9% to 15% seen once. The sequenced material came from whole blood. These receptors all stem from an adult who was a healthcare worker with PCR-confirmed SARS-CoV-2 infection or an uninfected control (not recorded which).

CDR3: CASSVGASGSIRETQYF. For the CDR3, the DNA is TGTGCCAGCAGCGTAGGGGCTAGCGGGAGTATTAGAGAGACCCAGTACTTC. The chain has TRBV9 and TRBJ2-5; TRBD2 matches 10 bases. This CDR3 has 17 residues. Looked up from germline, CDR1 is SGDLS and CDR2 is YYNGEE. With 0 bases clipped from V and 4 bases from J, the junction kept 9 bases outside the gene matches.

The chain joins TRBV10-3 to TRBJ1-2, with TRBD1 as a possible D gene (6 bases). This CDR3 region has 13 residues. Germline V gives CDR1 ENHRY, CDR2 SYGVKD. V was clipped by 3 bases and J by 6 bases, with 11 bases between them. CDR3 sequence: CAISEGGGDGYTF. CDR3 DNA sequence: TGTGCCATCAGTGAAGGGGGAGGAGATGGCTACACCTTC.

The chain has TRBV4-1 and TRBJ2-1; D remains unclear. The CDR3 is made up of 13 amino acids. V was clipped by 0 bases and J by 7 bases, with 7 bases between them. In germline, CDR1 is MGHRA, CDR2 YSYEKL. The CDR3 loop reads CASSQDFANEQFF. The CDR3, as DNA: TGCGCCAGCAGCCAAGATTTTGCGAATGAGCAGTTCTTC.

This clonotype was detected ten times or more. The V call is TRBV24-1, the J call TRBJ2-1; TRBD2 matches at 11 bases. V lost 2 bases and J lost 3; bases outside the gene matches: 8. The V gene's germline CDR1 is KGHDR and CDR2 SFDVKD. The CDR3 loop spans 18 amino acids. In DNA, the CDR3 is TGTGCCACCAGTGATTCCCCCGGGACTAGCGGACACTACAATGAGCAGTTCTTC. It yields the protein CATSDSPGTSGHYNEQFF.

This clonotype has a handful of counts. The V gene is TRBV5-1, the J gene TRBJ2-7, with TRBD1 matching over 8 bases. V dropped 0 bases and J dropped 5; count of bases not matched to a gene: 7. This CDR3 region has 15 residues. CDR1 and CDR2 from the germline V gene are SGHRS and YFSETQ. The CDR3: CASSLVTGERDEQYF. The CDR3 bases are TGCGCCAGCAGCTTGGTGACAGGGGAGCGCGACGAGCAGTACTTC.

For this clonotype: One end of the junction varies from germline; a read error may be responsible. The chain recombines TRBV10-2 with TRBJ2-7; a weak D match, TRBD2 (5 bases). This CDR3 has 12 amino acids. Germline CDR1 reads WSHSY; CDR2 reads SAAADI. The CDR3 coding sequence is TGCGCCAGCAGCGATGTTGGGTGGGAGTGGGACTTC. It specifies CASSDVGWEWDF.

The chain links TRBV6-4 to TRBJ2-1; D may be TRBD1 (5 bases). CDR3 length: 12 amino acids. The ends were cut back, 5 bases at V and 9 bases at J, with 11 bases in the middle. From germline, CDR1 is MRHNA and CDR2 SNTAGT. The CDR3 reads CASSRQGGEQFF. The CDR3 DNA sequence: TGTGCCAGCAGTCGCCAGGGCGGTGAGCAGTTCTTC.

The rearrangement joins TRBV6-5 to TRBJ1-5, with 9 bases matching TRBD1. From germline, CDR1 is MNHEY and CDR2 SVGAGI. V lost 8 bases and J lost 2; bases outside the gene matches: 4. This CDR3 is built from 14 residues. The CDR3 DNA is TGTGCCAGCGCGCGGACAGGGGGCAATCAGCCCCAGCATTTT. Translating gives CASARTGGNQPQHF.

V gene TRBV28 combines with J gene TRBJ1-4; TRBD1 matches 8 bases. In germline, CDR1 is MDHEN, CDR2 SYDVKM. The CDR3 is 13 amino acids. The J segment lost 10 bases and the V segment lost 2 bases, leaving 3 bases of the junction unmatched. CDR3 sequence: CASSLDRGGKLFF. As DNA, the CDR3 is TGTGCCAGCAGTTTAGACAGGGGAGGAAAACTGTTTTTT.

This rearrangement joins TRBV27 to TRBJ1-5; 9 nucleotides line up with TRBD1. V trimming: 4 bases; J trimming: 7 bases; junction bases outside the gene matches: 5. Per germline, CDR1 MNHEY and CDR2 SMNVEV (reference sequence). This CDR3 comprises 14 residues. The CDR3 protein is CASSSGQGLQPQHF. In DNA, the CDR3 is TGTGCCAGCAGTTCCGGACAGGGGCTCCAGCCCCAGCATTTT.

This clonotype was picked up a small number of times. CDR3 sequence reads: CAWAQDGTEAFF. The CDR3 nucleotides are TGTGCCTGGGCTCAGGATGGCACTGAAGCTTTCTTT. V and J are TRBV30 and TRBJ1-1, with no clear D. The CDR3 is 12 residues long. Germline assignment: CDR1 GTSNPN and CDR2 SVGIG (reference sequence). V was pared by 5 bases and J by 4 bases, with 11 bases between.

V usage is TRBV5-8 and J usage is TRBJ2-7, with D possibly being TRBD1 (6 bases). The germline CDR1 and CDR2 sequences are SGHTS and YDEGEE. This CDR3 contains 15 residues. V was shortened by 4 bases and J by 1 base, with 15 bases between the two germline ends. This CDR3 reads CASSMGASGSYEQYF. Written as DNA, the CDR3 is TGTGCCAGCAGCATGGGGGCATCTGGTTCCTACGAGCAGTACTTC.

This clonotype was picked up many times. The V call is TRBV5-1, the J call TRBJ1-1, with 7 bases that match TRBD1. J was trimmed by 4 bases and V by 4 bases; bases with no gene match: 7. The germline V gene encodes CDR1 SGHRS and CDR2 YFSETQ. This CDR3 has 14 residues. The CDR3 DNA reads TGCGCCAGCAGCCCGACAGGGATGAGCACTGAAGCTTTCTTT. Its protein product is CASSPTGMSTEAFF. Variable domain in full (rest from reference TRBV5-1 and TRBJ1-1): KAGVTQTPRYLIKTRGQQVTLSCSPISGHRSVSWYQQTPGQGLQFLFEYFSETQRNKGNFPGRFSGRQFSNSRSEMNVSTLELGDSALYLCASSPTGMSTEAFFGQGTRLTVV.

This clonotype has a handful of counts. This sequence joins TRBV15 and TRBJ2-5; D may be TRBD1 or TRBD2 (5 bases each). V was shortened by 5 bases and J by 3 bases, with 19 bases between the two germline ends. Germline CDR1 and CDR2: LNHNV and YYDKDF (reference sequence). CDR3 length: 16 amino acids. The CDR3 coding sequence is TGTGCCACCAGCTTCGAGGGGCAGGACGAGAAAGAGACCCAGTACTTC. This sequence encodes CATSFEGQDEKETQYF.

This clonotype was seen a handful of times. The chain joins TRBV2 to TRBJ2-2, with 12 bases fitting TRBD2. Trimming removed 4 bases from V and 6 bases from J; junction bases left unmatched: 3. Germline V CDR1 and CDR2: SNHLY, FYNNEI. CDR3 length: 15 residues. The CDR3 DNA is TGTGCCAGCAGTGCTACTAGCGGGAGGCCCGGGGAGCTGTTTTTT. Amino acid sequence: CASSATSGRPGELFF.